This T cell receptor (beta chain) was sequenced in a study of a mutant IDH1 vaccine in newly diagnosed glioma. Overall study: Therapy received beforehand was radiotherapy, temozolomide, or both, with most patients given both.

Time point denoted: baseline, week 1 (first vaccination visit). Treatment in this sample: pre-vaccination baseline after standard-of-care therapy. Each of the donors came in with new WHO grade 3 or 4 astrocytomas that were IDH1-mutant and ATRX-lost. Assay used: immunoSEQ multiplex PCR; TCRdb lists only in-frame clones, some missing. Of roughly 50,000 clones listed, roughly 80% were seen once; the top ten hold about 19%. V lost 5 bases, J lost 7 bases, and 8 bases lay in between. CDR1 SEHNR and CDR2 FQNEAQ come from the germline V gene (reference sequence). The CDR3 has 11 residues. Sequenced material: PBMCs, taken from a glioma patient treated with radiotherapy, temozolomide or both. The chain joins TRBV7-9 to TRBJ2-5; TRBD2 might be the D (5 bases). This clonotype was obtained from a man younger than 35 with glioma. The DNA for the CDR3 is TGTGCCAGCAGCCCGGGGAGGACCCAGTACTTC. This sequence encodes CASSPGRTQYF.